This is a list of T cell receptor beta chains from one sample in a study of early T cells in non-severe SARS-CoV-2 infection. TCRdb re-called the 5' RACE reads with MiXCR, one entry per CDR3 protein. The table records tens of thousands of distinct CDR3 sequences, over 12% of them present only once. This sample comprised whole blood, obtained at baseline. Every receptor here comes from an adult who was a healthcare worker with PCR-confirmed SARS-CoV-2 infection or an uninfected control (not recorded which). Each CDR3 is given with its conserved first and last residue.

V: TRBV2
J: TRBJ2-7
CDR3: CASSFGTSREQYF

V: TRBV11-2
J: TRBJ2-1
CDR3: CASSLDREGEQFF

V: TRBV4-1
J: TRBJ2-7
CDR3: CASSHHGTATLERYEQYF

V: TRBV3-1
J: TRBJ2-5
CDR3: CASSQVRGETQYF

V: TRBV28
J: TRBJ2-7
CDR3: CASRLGGGLYEQYF

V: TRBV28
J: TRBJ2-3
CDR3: CASSLTGSTDTQYF

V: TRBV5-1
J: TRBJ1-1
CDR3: CASSLDTLNTEAFF

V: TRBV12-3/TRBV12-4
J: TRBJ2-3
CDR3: CASSLFLAGATFPYF

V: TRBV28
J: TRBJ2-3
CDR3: CASSFRTSGRSDTQYF

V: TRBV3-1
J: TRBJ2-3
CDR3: CASQAWGRGSDTQYF